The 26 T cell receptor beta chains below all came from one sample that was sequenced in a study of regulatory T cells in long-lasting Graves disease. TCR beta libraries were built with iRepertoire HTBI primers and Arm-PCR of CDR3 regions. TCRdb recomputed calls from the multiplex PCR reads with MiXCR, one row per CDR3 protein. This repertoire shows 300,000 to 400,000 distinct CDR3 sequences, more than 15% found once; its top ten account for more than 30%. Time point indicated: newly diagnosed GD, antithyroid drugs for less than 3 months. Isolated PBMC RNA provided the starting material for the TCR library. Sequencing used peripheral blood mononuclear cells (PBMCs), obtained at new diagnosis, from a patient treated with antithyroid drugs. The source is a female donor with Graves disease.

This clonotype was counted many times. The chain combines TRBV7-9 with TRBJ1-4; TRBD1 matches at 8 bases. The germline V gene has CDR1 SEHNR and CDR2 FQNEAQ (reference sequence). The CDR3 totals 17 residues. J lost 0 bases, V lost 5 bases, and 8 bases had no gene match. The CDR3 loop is CASSPGQGAPTNEKLFF. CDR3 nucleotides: TGTGCCAGCAGCCCTGGACAGGGCGCCCCAACTAATGAAAAACTGTTTTTT.

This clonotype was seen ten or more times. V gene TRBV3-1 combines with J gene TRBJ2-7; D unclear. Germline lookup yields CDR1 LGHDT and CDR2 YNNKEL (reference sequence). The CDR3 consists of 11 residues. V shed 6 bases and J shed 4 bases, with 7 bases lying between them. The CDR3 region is CASRRQYEQYF. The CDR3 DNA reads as TGTGCCAGCAGGCGACAATACGAGCAGTACTTC.

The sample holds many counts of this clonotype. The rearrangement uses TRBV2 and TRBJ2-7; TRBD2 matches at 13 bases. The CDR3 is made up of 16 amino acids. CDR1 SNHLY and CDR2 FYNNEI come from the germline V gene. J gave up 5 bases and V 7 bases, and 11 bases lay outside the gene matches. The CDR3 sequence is CASIGLAGERRNEQYF. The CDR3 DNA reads TGTGCCAGCATCGGACTAGCGGGAGAACGGCGTAACGAGCAGTACTTC.

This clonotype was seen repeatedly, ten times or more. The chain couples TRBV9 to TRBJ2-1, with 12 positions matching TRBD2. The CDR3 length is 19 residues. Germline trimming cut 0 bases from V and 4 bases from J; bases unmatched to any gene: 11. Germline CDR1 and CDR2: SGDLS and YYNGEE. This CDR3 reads CASSVELAGGIQRYNEQFF. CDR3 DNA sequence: TGTGCCAGCAGCGTAGAGCTAGCGGGAGGGATACAAAGGTACAATGAGCAGTTCTTC.

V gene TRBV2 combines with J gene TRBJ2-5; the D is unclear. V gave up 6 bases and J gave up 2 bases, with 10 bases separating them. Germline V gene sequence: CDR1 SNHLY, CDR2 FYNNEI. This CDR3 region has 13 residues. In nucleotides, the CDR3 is TGTGCCAGCAGACAGATTAGACAAGAGACCCAGTACTTC. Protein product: CASRQIRQETQYF.

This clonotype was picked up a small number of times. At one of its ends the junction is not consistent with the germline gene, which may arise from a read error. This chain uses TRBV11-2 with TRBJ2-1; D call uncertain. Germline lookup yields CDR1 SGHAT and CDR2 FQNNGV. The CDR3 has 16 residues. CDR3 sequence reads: CASSHSKVSSYNEQFF. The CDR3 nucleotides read TGCGCCAGCAGCCATTCCAAAGTAAGCTCCTACAATGAGCAGTTCTTC.

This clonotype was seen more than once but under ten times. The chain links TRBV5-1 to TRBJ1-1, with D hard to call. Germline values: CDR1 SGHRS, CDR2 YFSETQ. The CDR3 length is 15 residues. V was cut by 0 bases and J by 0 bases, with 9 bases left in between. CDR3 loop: CASSLALLMNTEAFF. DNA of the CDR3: TGCGCCAGCAGCTTGGCCCTTCTCATGAACACTGAAGCTTTCTTT.

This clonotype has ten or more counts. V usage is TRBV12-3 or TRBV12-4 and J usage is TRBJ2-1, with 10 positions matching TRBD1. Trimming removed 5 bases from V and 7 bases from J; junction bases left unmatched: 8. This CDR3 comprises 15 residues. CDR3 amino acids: CASSPPGTGANEQFF. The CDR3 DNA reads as TGTGCCAGCAGTCCTCCTGGGACAGGGGCGAATGAGCAGTTCTTC.

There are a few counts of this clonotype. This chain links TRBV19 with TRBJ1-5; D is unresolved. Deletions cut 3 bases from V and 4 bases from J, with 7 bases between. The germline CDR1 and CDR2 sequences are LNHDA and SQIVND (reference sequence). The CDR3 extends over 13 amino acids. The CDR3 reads CASSIVRNQPQHF. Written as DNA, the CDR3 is TGTGCCAGTAGTATTGTCAGAAATCAGCCCCAGCATTTT. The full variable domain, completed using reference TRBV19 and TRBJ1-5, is DGGITQSPKYLFRKEGQNVTLSCEQNLNHDAMYWYRQDPGQGLRLIYYSQIVNDFQKGDIAEGYSVSREKKESFPLTVTSAQKNPTAFYLCASSIVRNQPQHFGDGTRLSIL.

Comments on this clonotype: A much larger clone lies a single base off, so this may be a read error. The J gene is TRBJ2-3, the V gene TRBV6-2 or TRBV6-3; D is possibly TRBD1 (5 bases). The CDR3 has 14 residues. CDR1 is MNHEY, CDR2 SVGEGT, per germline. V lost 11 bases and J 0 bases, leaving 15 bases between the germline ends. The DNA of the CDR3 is TGTGCCTGCACAGGTTCTTCTAGCACAGATACGCAGTATTTT. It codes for CACTGSSSTDTQYF.

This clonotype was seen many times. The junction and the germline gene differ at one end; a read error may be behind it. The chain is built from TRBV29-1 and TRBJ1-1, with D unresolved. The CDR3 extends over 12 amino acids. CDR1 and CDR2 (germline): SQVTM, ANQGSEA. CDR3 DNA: TGCAGCGTGGAAGAATCCTCCACTGAAGCTTTCTTT. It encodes CSVEESSTEAFF. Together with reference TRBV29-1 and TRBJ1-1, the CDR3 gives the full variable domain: SAVISQKPSRDICQRGTSLTIQCQVDSQVTMMFWYRQQPGQSLTLIATANQGSEATYESGFVIDKFPISRPNLTFSTLTVSNMSPEDSSIYLCSVEESSTEAFFGQGTRLTVV.

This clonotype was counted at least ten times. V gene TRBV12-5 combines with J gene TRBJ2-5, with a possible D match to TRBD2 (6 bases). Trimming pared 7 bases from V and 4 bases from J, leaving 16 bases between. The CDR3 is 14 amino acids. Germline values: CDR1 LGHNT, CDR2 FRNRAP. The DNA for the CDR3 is TGTGCTAGTGCCGGGGGACCCGGCGGAGAGACCCAGTACTTC. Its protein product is CASAGGPGGETQYF.

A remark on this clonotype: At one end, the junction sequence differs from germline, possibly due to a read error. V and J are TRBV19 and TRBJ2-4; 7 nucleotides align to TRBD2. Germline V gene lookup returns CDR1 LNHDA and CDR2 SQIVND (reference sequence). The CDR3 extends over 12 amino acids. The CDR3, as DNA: TGTGCCAGTAGTGTCGGCGCGGGACTACAGAACTTC. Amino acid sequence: CASSVGAGLQNF.

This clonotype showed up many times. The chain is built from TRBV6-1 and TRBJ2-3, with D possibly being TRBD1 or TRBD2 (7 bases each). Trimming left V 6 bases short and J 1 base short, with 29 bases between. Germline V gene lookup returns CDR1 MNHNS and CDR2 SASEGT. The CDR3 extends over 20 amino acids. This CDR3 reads CASRTRVAGGKREGTDTQYF. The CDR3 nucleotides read TGTGCCAGCAGGACGAGAGTGGCAGGGGGAAAGCGGGAAGGCACAGATACGCAGTATTTT.

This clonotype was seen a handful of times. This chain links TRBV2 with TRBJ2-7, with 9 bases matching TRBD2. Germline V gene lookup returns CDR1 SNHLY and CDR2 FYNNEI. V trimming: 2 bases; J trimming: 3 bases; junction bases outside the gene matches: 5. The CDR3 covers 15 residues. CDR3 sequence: CASSETSGLNYEQYF. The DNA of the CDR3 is TGTGCCAGCAGTGAAACTAGCGGGCTCAACTACGAGCAGTACTTC.

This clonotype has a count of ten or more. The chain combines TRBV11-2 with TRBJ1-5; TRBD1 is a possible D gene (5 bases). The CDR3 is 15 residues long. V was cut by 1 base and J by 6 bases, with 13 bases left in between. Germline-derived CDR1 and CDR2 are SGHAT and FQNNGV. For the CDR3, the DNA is TGTGCCAGCAGCTTAGGGGGGGGGGGTATTCAGCCCCAGCATTTT. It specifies CASSLGGGGIQPQHF.

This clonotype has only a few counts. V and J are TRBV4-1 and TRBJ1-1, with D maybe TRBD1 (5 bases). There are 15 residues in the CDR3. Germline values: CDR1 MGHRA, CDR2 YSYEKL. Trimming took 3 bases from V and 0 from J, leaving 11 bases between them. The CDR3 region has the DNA TGCGCCAGCAGCCACCCCGGGACGGTGAACACTGAAGCTTTCTTT. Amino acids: CASSHPGTVNTEAFF.

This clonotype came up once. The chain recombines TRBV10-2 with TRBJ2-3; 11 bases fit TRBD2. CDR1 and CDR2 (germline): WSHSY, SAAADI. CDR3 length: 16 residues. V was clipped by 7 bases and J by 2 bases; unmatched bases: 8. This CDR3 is CASTGASGGYTDTQYF. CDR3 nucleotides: TGCGCCAGCACAGGCGCTAGCGGGGGGTACACAGATACGCAGTATTTT.

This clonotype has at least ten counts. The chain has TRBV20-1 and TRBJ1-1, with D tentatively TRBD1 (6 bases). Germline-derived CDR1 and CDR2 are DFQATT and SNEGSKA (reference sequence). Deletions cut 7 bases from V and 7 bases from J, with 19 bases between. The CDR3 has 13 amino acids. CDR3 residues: CSGRGVARIEAFF. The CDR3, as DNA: TGCAGTGGGAGGGGGGTAGCTAGGATTGAAGCTTTCTTT.

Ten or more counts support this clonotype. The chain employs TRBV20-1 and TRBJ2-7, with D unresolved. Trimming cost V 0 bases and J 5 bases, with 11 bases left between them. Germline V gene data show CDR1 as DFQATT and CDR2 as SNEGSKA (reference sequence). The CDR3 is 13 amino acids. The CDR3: CSARDPNRDEQYF. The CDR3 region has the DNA TGCAGTGCTAGAGATCCAAATCGGGACGAGCAGTACTTC.

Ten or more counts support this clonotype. The CDR3 DNA is TGTGCCAGCAGTTTCGGGGGAGGCACTGAAGCTTTCTTT. Translated: CASSFGGGTEAFF. V is TRBV28 and J is TRBJ1-1; D might be TRBD1 (5 bases). Germline values: CDR1 MDHEN, CDR2 SYDVKM. V was shortened by 3 bases and J by 4 bases, with 9 bases between the two germline ends. This CDR3 region has 13 residues.

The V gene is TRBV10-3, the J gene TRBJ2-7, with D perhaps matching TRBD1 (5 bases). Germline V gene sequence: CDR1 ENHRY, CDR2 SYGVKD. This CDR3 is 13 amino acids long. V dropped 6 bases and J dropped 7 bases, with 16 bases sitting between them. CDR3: CAIRAGFSREQYF. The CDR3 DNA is TGTGCCATCAGGGCAGGGTTCTCTCGGGAGCAGTACTTC.

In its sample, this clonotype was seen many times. Here the CDR3 reads CASSSTSSEKLFF. The DNA of the CDR3 is TGTGCCAGCAGCTCGACCTCCAGTGAAAAACTGTTTTTT. The rearrangement uses TRBV11-3 and TRBJ1-4; D is unresolved. The CDR3 runs to 13 residues. CDR1 is SGHNT, CDR2 YENEEA, per germline. V was cut by 4 bases and J by 7 bases, with 10 bases left in between.

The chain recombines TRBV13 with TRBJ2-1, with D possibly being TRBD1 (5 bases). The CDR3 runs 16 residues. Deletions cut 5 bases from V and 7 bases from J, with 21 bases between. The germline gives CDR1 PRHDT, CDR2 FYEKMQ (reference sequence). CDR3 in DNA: TGTGCCAGCAGCCCAAAGGGGTGGGGCTCCGAGAATGAGCAGTTCTTC. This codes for CASSPKGWGSENEQFF.

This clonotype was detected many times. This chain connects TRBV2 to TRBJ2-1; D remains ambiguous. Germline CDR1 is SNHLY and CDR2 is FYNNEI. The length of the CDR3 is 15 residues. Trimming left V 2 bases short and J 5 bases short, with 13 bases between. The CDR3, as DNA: TGTGCCAGCAGTGAACCGTACGGAACTAACAATGAGCAGTTCTTC. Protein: CASSEPYGTNNEQFF.

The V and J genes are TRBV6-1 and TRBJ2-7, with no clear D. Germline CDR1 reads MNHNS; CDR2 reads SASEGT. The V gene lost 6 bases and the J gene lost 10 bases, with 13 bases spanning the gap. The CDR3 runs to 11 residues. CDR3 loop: CASSPPPVQYF. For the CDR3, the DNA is TGTGCCAGCAGCCCCCCCCCCGTTCAGTACTTC.